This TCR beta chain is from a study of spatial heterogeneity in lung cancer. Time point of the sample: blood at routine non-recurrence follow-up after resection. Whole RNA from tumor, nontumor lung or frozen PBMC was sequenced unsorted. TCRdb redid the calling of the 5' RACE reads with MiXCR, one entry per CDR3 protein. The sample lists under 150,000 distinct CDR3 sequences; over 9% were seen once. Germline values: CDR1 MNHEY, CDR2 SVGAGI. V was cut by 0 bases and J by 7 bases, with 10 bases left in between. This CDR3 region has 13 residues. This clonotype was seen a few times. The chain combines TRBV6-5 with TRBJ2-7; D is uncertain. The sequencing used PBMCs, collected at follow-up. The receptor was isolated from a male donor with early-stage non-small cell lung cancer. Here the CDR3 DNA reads TGTGCCAGCAGTTACTCGAAGGGCCTGGAGCAGTACTTC. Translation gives CASSYSKGLEQYF.